These 13 T cell receptor beta chains came from one sample sequenced in a study of T cell repertoires in aging, cancer and after chemotherapy. Rearranged V-D-J TRB sequences were amplified with a mixed TRB-A/B primer pool. MiXCR, applied by TCRdb to the multiplex PCR reads, yields one record per CDR3 protein. The sample carries over 10,000 distinct CDR3 sequences, about 20% recorded once. Amplification of TCR beta used genomic DNA extracted from peripheral blood. Sequencing was carried out using blood. Receptors were obtained from a human donor in good health.

The sample holds many counts of this clonotype. The chain recombines TRBV12-3 or TRBV12-4 with TRBJ1-5; D remains unclear. This CDR3 has 14 amino acids. The V gene lost 7 bases and the J gene lost 3 bases, with 13 bases spanning the gap. In DNA form, the CDR3 reads TGTGCCAGCACCTACCTTGGGGACAATCAGCCCCAGCATTTT. Translated: CASTYLGDNQPQHF.

This clonotype showed up just a few times. The chain couples TRBV6-5 to TRBJ2-5, with 10 bases identical to TRBD1. Germline CDR1 and CDR2: MNHEY and SVGAGI. The CDR3 extends over 15 amino acids. The ends lost 6 bases at V and 5 bases at J; junction bases unmatched: 9. CDR3 bases: TGTGCCAGCAGGGGACAGGGGATTGTGGGGGAGACCCAGTACTTC. Translating gives CASRGQGIVGETQYF.

This clonotype is categorized as medium-sized. This sequence joins TRBV19 and TRBJ2-7; TRBD2 matches 14 bases. Germline CDR1 is LNHDA and CDR2 is SQIVND (reference sequence). The CDR3 is made up of 16 amino acids. Trimming cost V 1 base and J 4 bases; bases outside gene matches: 3. The CDR3 sequence: CASSIVGLAGEYEQYF. The CDR3 nucleotides read TGTGCCAGTAGTATAGTGGGACTAGCGGGGGAGTACGAGCAGTACTTC. The complete variable domain, with remaining parts taken from reference TRBV19 and TRBJ2-7, reads DGGITQSPKYLFRKEGQNVTLSCEQNLNHDAMYWYRQDPGQGLRLIYYSQIVNDFQKGDIAEGYSVSREKKESFPLTVTSAQKNPTAFYLCASSIVGLAGEYEQYFGPGTRLTVT.

This clonotype was detected only a few times. The chain recombines TRBV7-2 with TRBJ2-1, with 10 bases matching TRBD2. Trimming took 3 bases from V and 7 from J; bases not matched to a gene: 6. The CDR3 spans 15 residues. Germline V gene data show CDR1 as SGHTA and CDR2 as FQGNSA. The DNA of the CDR3 is TGTGCCAGCAGCTTGGGAGCGGGGGGGATAAATGAGCAGTTCTTC. It specifies CASSLGAGGINEQFF.

This clonotype turned up a few times. This rearrangement joins TRBV27 to TRBJ1-5; 7 bases agree with TRBD1. The CDR3 runs to 16 residues. In germline, CDR1 is MNHEY, CDR2 SMNVEV (reference sequence). With V trimmed by 2 bases and J by 6 bases, 10 bases remained unmatched. In DNA form, the CDR3 reads TGTGCCAGCAGTTTAAGTATAGGGGGCAAAAGTCAGCCCCAGCATTTT. Translation: CASSLSIGGKSQPQHF.

The V gene is TRBV5-1, the J gene TRBJ1-6; D gene unclear. V shed 4 bases and J shed 0 bases, with 11 bases lying between them. Per germline, CDR1 SGHRS and CDR2 YFSETQ. The CDR3 spans 16 residues. CDR3 sequence: CASSLKLSSYNSPLHF. CDR3 DNA sequence: TGCGCCAGCAGCCTAAAACTGAGCTCCTATAATTCACCCCTCCACTTT.

A note on this clonotype: This could be a read error, since a much larger clone is one nucleotide away. The chain recombines TRBV6-5 with TRBJ2-7; no firm D call. The CDR3 consists of 14 residues. V was clipped by 2 bases and J by 6 bases, with 14 bases between them. Germline CDR1 reads MNHEY; CDR2 reads SVGAGI. CDR3 amino acids: CASSYHGLSGEQYF. As DNA, the CDR3 is TGTGCCAGCAGTTACCATGGCTTATCGGGCGAGCAGTACTTC.

This clonotype has just a few counts. The chain carries TRBV25-1 and TRBJ1-3; D gene ambiguous. In germline, CDR1 is MGHDK, CDR2 SYGVNS. The CDR3 contains 15 residues. The V end lost 0 bases, the J end lost 1 base, and 7 bases lay between the germline ends. CDR3 region: CASSEYGGSGNTIYF. The CDR3 DNA sequence: TGTGCCAGCAGTGAATACGGCGGGTCTGGAAACACCATATATTTT. The full variable domain, rest sourced from reference TRBV25-1 and TRBJ1-3, is EADIYQTPRYLVIGTGKKITLECSQTMGHDKMYWYQQDPGMELHLIHYSYGVNSTEKGDLSSESTVSRIRTEHFPLTLESARPSHTSQYLCASSEYGGSGNTIYFGEGSWLTVV.

This clonotype was seen only a few times. The chain joins TRBV4-3 to TRBJ1-1; D is possibly TRBD1 (6 bases). The CDR3 consists of 17 residues. Deletions cut 2 bases from V and 6 bases from J, with 22 bases between. Germline assignment: CDR1 LGHNA and CDR2 YSLEER. The DNA of the CDR3 is TGCGCCAGCAGCCAATCCAGGGGTTCCGGGGGGCCCGCTGAAGCTTTCTTT. The encoded protein is CASSQSRGSGGPAEAFF.

This clonotype is labeled as medium-sized. This chain uses TRBV19 with TRBJ2-7; D unclear. V was cut by 1 base and J by 3 bases, with 7 bases left in between. Germline loops: CDR1 LNHDA, CDR2 SQIVND (reference sequence). CDR3 length equals 13 residues. The CDR3 is CASSIGHNYEQYF. In DNA, the CDR3 is TGTGCCAGTAGTATAGGGCATAACTACGAGCAGTACTTC.

This clonotype is termed medium-sized. The chain employs TRBV20-1 and TRBJ2-1; maybe TRBD1 (5 bases). The germline V gene encodes CDR1 DFQATT and CDR2 SNEGSKA (reference sequence). The V gene lost 0 bases and the J gene lost 8 bases, with 8 bases spanning the gap. CDR3 length equals 12 residues. The CDR3 region has the DNA TGCAGTGCTAGAGAAGGGGAACATGAGCAGTTCTTC. This gives the protein CSAREGEHEQFF.

By share, this clonotype ranks as medium-sized. CDR3 residues: CASSYPWSTGELFF. The CDR3 bases are TGTGCCAGCAGTTACCCTTGGAGCACCGGGGAGCTGTTTTTT. The rearrangement links TRBV6-5 to TRBJ2-2; D gene unclear. Trimming left V 2 bases short and J 4 bases short, with 8 bases between. The CDR3 is 14 amino acids. Germline V lookup: CDR1 MNHEY, CDR2 SVGAGI.

This clonotype was seen a handful of times. The chain links TRBV27 to TRBJ2-2, with 10 bases lining up with TRBD1. There are 15 residues in the CDR3. The germline V gene encodes CDR1 MNHEY and CDR2 SMNVEV (reference sequence). With 7 bases clipped from V and 4 bases from J, the junction kept 6 bases outside the gene matches. Written as DNA, the CDR3 is TGTGCCAGCAAACGGGACAGGGGAGCCACCGGGGAGCTGTTTTTT. Residues: CASKRDRGATGELFF.